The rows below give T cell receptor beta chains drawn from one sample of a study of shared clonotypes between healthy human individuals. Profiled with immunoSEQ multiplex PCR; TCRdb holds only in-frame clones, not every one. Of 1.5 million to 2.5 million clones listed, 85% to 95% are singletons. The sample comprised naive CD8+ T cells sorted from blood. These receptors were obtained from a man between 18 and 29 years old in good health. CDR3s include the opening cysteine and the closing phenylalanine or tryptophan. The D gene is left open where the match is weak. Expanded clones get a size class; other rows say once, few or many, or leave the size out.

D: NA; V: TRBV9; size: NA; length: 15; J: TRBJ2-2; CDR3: CASSVYGQNTGELFF
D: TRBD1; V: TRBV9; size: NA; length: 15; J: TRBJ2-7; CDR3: CASSVGVQGNYEQYF
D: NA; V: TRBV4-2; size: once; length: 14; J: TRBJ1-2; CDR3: CASSQDGGDYGYTF
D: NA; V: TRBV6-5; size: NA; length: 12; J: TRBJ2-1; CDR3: CASRDSDNEQFF
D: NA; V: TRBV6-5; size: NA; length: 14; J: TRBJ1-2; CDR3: CASRSGQFFYGYTF
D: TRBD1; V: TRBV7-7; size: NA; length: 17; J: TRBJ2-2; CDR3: CASSSGLTGVGTGELFF
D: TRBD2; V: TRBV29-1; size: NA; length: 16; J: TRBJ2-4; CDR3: CSVEEVSGIDKNIQYF
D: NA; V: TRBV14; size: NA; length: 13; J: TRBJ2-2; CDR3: CASSQWVTGELFF
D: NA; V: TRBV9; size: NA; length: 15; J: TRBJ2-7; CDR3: CASSSSLGLAHEQYF
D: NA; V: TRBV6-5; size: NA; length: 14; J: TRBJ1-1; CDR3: CASSSPFPATEAFF
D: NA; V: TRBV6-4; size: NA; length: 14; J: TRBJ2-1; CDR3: CANLALSSYNEQFF
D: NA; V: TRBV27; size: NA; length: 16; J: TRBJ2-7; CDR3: CASSPSWGQRGYEQYF
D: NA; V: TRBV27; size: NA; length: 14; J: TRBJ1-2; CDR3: CASSLAGASYGYTF
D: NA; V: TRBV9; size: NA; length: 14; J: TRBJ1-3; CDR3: CASSVGRGGNTIYF
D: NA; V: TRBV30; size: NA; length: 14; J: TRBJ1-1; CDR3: CAWSVSGLGPEAFF
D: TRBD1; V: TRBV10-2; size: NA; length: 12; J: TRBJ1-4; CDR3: CASAGGGEKLFF
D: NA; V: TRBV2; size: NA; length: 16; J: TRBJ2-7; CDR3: CASSEAPSPSTYEQYF
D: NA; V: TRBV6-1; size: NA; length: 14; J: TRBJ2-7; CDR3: CASSETGTFYEQYF
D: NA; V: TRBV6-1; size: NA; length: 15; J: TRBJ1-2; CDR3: CASSEPVRPVYGYTF
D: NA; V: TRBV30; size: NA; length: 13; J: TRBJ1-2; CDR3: CAWSVLGGGGYTF
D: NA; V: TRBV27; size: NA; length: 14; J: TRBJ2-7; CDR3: CASGSGIRSYEQYF
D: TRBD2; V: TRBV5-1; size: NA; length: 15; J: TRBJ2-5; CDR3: CASSHPLAGEETQYF
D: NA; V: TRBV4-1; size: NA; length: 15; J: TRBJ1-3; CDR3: CASSPIGGQGNTIYF
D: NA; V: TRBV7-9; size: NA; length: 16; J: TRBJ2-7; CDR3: CASSLASRGPLYEQYF